This is a list of T cell receptor beta chains from one sample in a study of cytomegalovirus exposure and HLA in healthy donors. Method: immunoSEQ multiplex PCR; TCRdb's copy keeps in-frame clones and lacks some. The data show roughly 200,000 clones, 70% to 85% seen once. Sequencing was performed on PBMCs. These receptors originate from a woman between 25 and 40 years old in good health and CMV-seropositive. The CDR3 runs from the conserved cysteine through the conserved F or W. The order of the fields is D gene, V gene, J gene, clone size, CDR3 DNA, CDR3 protein. A D gene is named only where the DNA matches it firmly. A clone size is listed for some rows: how often the clone was seen (once, few, many), or a class if it is expanded.

d_call: TRBD1
v_call: TRBV7-6
j_call: TRBJ1-4
clone_size: NA
cdr3_nt: TGTGCCAGCAGCTTAGAGGGGGCGTATGAAAAACTGTTTTTT
cdr3_aa: CASSLEGAYEKLFF

d_call: TRBD2
v_call: TRBV11-3
j_call: TRBJ2-7
clone_size: NA
cdr3_nt: TGTGCCAGCAGCTTATCGAGATGGGGGGAGGGCCTGGGCCACGAGCAGTACTTC
cdr3_aa: CASSLSRWGEGLGHEQYF

d_call: TRBD2
v_call: TRBV5-1
j_call: TRBJ2-4
clone_size: NA
cdr3_nt: TGCGCCAGCAGCCTGGGACTAGCGGGAGGGGAGGACATTCAGTACTTC
cdr3_aa: CASSLGLAGGEDIQYF

d_call: NA
v_call: TRBV7-2
j_call: TRBJ1-4
clone_size: NA
cdr3_nt: TGTGCCAGCAGACGGGGTAATGAAAAACTGTTTTTT
cdr3_aa: CASRRGNEKLFF

d_call: NA
v_call: TRBV4-1
j_call: TRBJ1-6
clone_size: NA
cdr3_nt: TGCGCCAGCAGCCAAGTGCAGAATTCACCCCTCCACTTT
cdr3_aa: CASSQVQNSPLHF

d_call: NA
v_call: TRBV7-2
j_call: TRBJ2-3
clone_size: NA
cdr3_nt: TGTGCCAGCAGCTCCCTCGGAGCGGGTACTAGCACAGATACGCAGTATTTT
cdr3_aa: CASSSLGAGTSTDTQYF

d_call: NA
v_call: TRBV6-1
j_call: TRBJ1-5
clone_size: NA
cdr3_nt: TGTGCCAGCAGTATAGGGGATCAGCCCCAGCATTTT
cdr3_aa: CASSIGDQPQHF

d_call: TRBD1
v_call: TRBV4-2
j_call: TRBJ1-3
clone_size: NA
cdr3_nt: TGTGCCAGCAGCCCCGAAGACAGGGCTGGAAACACCATATATTTT
cdr3_aa: CASSPEDRAGNTIYF

d_call: NA
v_call: TRBV30
j_call: TRBJ1-1
clone_size: NA
cdr3_nt: TGTGCCTGGAGTGTACAGCAGAACACTGAAGCTTTCTTT
cdr3_aa: CAWSVQQNTEAFF

d_call: TRBD1
v_call: TRBV10-3
j_call: TRBJ2-7
clone_size: few
cdr3_nt: TGTGCCGTCTCCCGGGACAGGGACTACGAGCAGTACTTC
cdr3_aa: CAVSRDRDYEQYF

d_call: TRBD1
v_call: TRBV4-2
j_call: TRBJ1-2
clone_size: NA
cdr3_nt: TGTGCTAGCAGCCAGACAGGGTCAGCAGGCTACACCTTC
cdr3_aa: CASSQTGSAGYTF

d_call: NA
v_call: TRBV29-1
j_call: TRBJ1-2
clone_size: NA
cdr3_nt: TGCAGCGTTAACAGGGATCTTAACTATGGCTACACCTTC
cdr3_aa: CSVNRDLNYGYTF

d_call: NA
v_call: TRBV9
j_call: TRBJ1-3
clone_size: NA
cdr3_nt: TGTGCCAGCAGCGGCGGCTCGGCTGGAAACACCATATATTTT
cdr3_aa: CASSGGSAGNTIYF

d_call: TRBD1
v_call: TRBV9
j_call: TRBJ2-1
clone_size: NA
cdr3_nt: TGTGCCAGCAGCGTAGCCATCTTGGACAGGGGGGGTAATGAGCAGTTCTTC
cdr3_aa: CASSVAILDRGGNEQFF

d_call: TRBD1
v_call: TRBV2
j_call: TRBJ1-3
clone_size: NA
cdr3_nt: TGTGCCAGCAATGAGGACAGGGGGCGTGGAAACACCATATATTTT
cdr3_aa: CASNEDRGRGNTIYF

d_call: NA
v_call: TRBV2
j_call: TRBJ1-1
clone_size: once
cdr3_nt: TGTGCCAGCAGTGCGGCAGGAATGAACACTGAAGCTTTCTTT
cdr3_aa: CASSAAGMNTEAFF

d_call: NA
v_call: TRBV6-1
j_call: TRBJ1-1
clone_size: few
cdr3_nt: TGTGCCAGCGGTTGGGGCTCGTTGAACACTGAAGCTTTCTTT
cdr3_aa: CASGWGSLNTEAFF

d_call: TRBD1
v_call: TRBV10-3
j_call: TRBJ1-1
clone_size: NA
cdr3_nt: TGTGCCATCAGTAAGACAGGGGGAAACACTGAAGCTTTCTTT
cdr3_aa: CAISKTGGNTEAFF

d_call: TRBD2
v_call: TRBV4-3
j_call: TRBJ2-5
clone_size: NA
cdr3_nt: TGCGCCAGCAGCCAAGATTGGGGGACTAAGGAGACCCAGTACTTC
cdr3_aa: CASSQDWGTKETQYF

d_call: NA
v_call: TRBV7-2
j_call: TRBJ1-2
clone_size: NA
cdr3_nt: TGTGCCAGCAGCTTATGGCTATCCGGGACAAAAATTGGCTATGGCTACACCTTC
cdr3_aa: CASSLWLSGTKIGYGYTF

d_call: NA
v_call: TRBV6-6
j_call: TRBJ1-1
clone_size: NA
cdr3_nt: TGTGCCAGCAGTGCCTCCGGGACAATGGGGACTGAAGCTTTCTTT
cdr3_aa: CASSASGTMGTEAFF

d_call: NA
v_call: TRBV18
j_call: TRBJ2-7
clone_size: NA
cdr3_nt: TGTGCCAGCTCACCAAGACAGGCTCAACCCTACGAGCAGTACTTC
cdr3_aa: CASSPRQAQPYEQYF

d_call: NA
v_call: TRBV30
j_call: TRBJ1-1
clone_size: NA
cdr3_nt: TGTGCCTGGAGGTACGGTGGGAGCACTGAAGCTTTCTTT
cdr3_aa: CAWRYGGSTEAFF

d_call: NA
v_call: TRBV6-1
j_call: TRBJ2-3
clone_size: NA
cdr3_nt: TGTGCCAGCAGTGAACAGGGGGGAGTCGCGTGGGGGACAGATACGCAGTATTTT
cdr3_aa: CASSEQGGVAWGTDTQYF

d_call: NA
v_call: TRBV6-1
j_call: TRBJ1-6
clone_size: NA
cdr3_nt: TGTGCCAGCAGTGTCCGACAGAAGGGCGGTTCACCCCTCCACTTT
cdr3_aa: CASSVRQKGGSPLHF

d_call: TRBD1
v_call: TRBV7-9
j_call: TRBJ2-1
clone_size: NA
cdr3_nt: TGTGCCAGCAGCTTCGGGACAGCTGAGCAGTTCTTC
cdr3_aa: CASSFGTAEQFF

d_call: TRBD2
v_call: TRBV7-9
j_call: TRBJ2-5
clone_size: NA
cdr3_nt: TGTGCCAGCACCGTAGCGGGGGGGCAAGAGACCCAGTACTTC
cdr3_aa: CASTVAGGQETQYF

d_call: TRBD1
v_call: TRBV6-5
j_call: TRBJ1-1
clone_size: NA
cdr3_nt: TGTGCCAGCAGGAAAACAGGGGGCCTCGCTTTCTTT
cdr3_aa: CASRKTGGLAFF

d_call: TRBD1
v_call: TRBV4-3
j_call: TRBJ1-6
clone_size: NA
cdr3_nt: TGCGCCAGCAGTCGAACAGGGGGCGGTAGCTCCTATAATTCACCCCTCCACTTT
cdr3_aa: CASSRTGGGSSYNSPLHF

d_call: TRBD2
v_call: TRBV9
j_call: TRBJ2-7
clone_size: NA
cdr3_nt: TGTGCCAGCAGCGCGGAGGGAGGGCGCGAGCAGTACTTC
cdr3_aa: CASSAEGGREQYF

d_call: NA
v_call: TRBV11-2
j_call: TRBJ2-7
clone_size: NA
cdr3_nt: TGTGCCAGCAGCTTAGTGGCGCGGGGGCCCACCTACGAGCAGTACTTC
cdr3_aa: CASSLVARGPTYEQYF

d_call: NA
v_call: TRBV5-5
j_call: TRBJ1-1
clone_size: NA
cdr3_nt: TGTGCCAGCAGCTTGGGTGGGCTGAAAACTGAAGCTTTCTTT
cdr3_aa: CASSLGGLKTEAFF

d_call: NA
v_call: TRBV27
j_call: TRBJ2-3
clone_size: NA
cdr3_nt: TGTGCCAGCAGTCTCTCGGGCACAGATACGCAGTATTTT
cdr3_aa: CASSLSGTDTQYF

d_call: NA
v_call: TRBV7-2
j_call: TRBJ2-7
clone_size: NA
cdr3_nt: TGTGCCAGCAACAGAGAGCCGGGAGCCATCGAGCAGTACTTC
cdr3_aa: CASNREPGAIEQYF

d_call: NA
v_call: TRBV30
j_call: TRBJ2-1
clone_size: once
cdr3_nt: TGTGCCTGGAACAGCCGACTAGACAGTGAGCAGTTCTTC
cdr3_aa: CAWNSRLDSEQFF

d_call: TRBD1
v_call: TRBV19
j_call: TRBJ1-2
clone_size: NA
cdr3_nt: TGTGCCAGTAGCCTTCAGGGGGCGCGGGGCTACACCTTC
cdr3_aa: CASSLQGARGYTF

d_call: NA
v_call: TRBV27
j_call: TRBJ1-4
clone_size: NA
cdr3_nt: TGTGCCAGCAGTTTATCCCCCGGTCAGGGCTTGGGAGGGGAAAAACTGTTTTTT
cdr3_aa: CASSLSPGQGLGGEKLFF

d_call: NA
v_call: TRBV5-1
j_call: TRBJ1-2
clone_size: NA
cdr3_nt: TGCGCCAGCAGCTCGGACAGAAGAAACTATGGCTACACCTTC
cdr3_aa: CASSSDRRNYGYTF

d_call: TRBD1
v_call: TRBV7-9
j_call: TRBJ1-1
clone_size: once
cdr3_nt: TGTGCCAGCAGCCGACAGGGAAACACTGAAGCTTTCTTT
cdr3_aa: CASSRQGNTEAFF

d_call: TRBD2
v_call: TRBV5-6
j_call: TRBJ2-5
clone_size: NA
cdr3_nt: TGTGCCAGCAGCTTCGGACTAGCGGATAACATGTACCAAGAGACCCAGTACTTC
cdr3_aa: CASSFGLADNMYQETQYF

d_call: TRBD1
v_call: TRBV5-6
j_call: TRBJ1-5
clone_size: NA
cdr3_nt: TGTGCCAGCAGCCGCGGACAGGGGCCGAGCAATCAGCCCCAGCATTTT
cdr3_aa: CASSRGQGPSNQPQHF

d_call: TRBD2
v_call: TRBV5-6
j_call: TRBJ2-7
clone_size: NA
cdr3_nt: TGTGCCAGCAGCCCGGCGGGGGGCGGCCCCTACGAGCAGTACTTC
cdr3_aa: CASSPAGGGPYEQYF

d_call: TRBD1
v_call: TRBV6-5
j_call: TRBJ1-1
clone_size: NA
cdr3_nt: TGTGCCAGCAGTTATCGGGGACAGGGCACTGAAGCTTTCTTT
cdr3_aa: CASSYRGQGTEAFF

d_call: TRBD2
v_call: TRBV5-4
j_call: TRBJ2-7
clone_size: NA
cdr3_nt: TGTGCCAGCAGCTTGAGTAGCGGGAGCTCCTACGAGCAGTACTTC
cdr3_aa: CASSLSSGSSYEQYF

d_call: TRBD1
v_call: TRBV19
j_call: TRBJ1-1
clone_size: NA
cdr3_nt: TGTGCCAGTAGTACCCAGACAGGGAACTTCATGAACACTGAAGCTTTCTTT
cdr3_aa: CASSTQTGNFMNTEAFF

d_call: TRBD2
v_call: TRBV6-5
j_call: TRBJ2-5
clone_size: NA
cdr3_nt: TGTGCCAGCGGTCGCGGGGGGCAGGAGACCCAGTACTTC
cdr3_aa: CASGRGGQETQYF

d_call: NA
v_call: TRBV19
j_call: TRBJ2-4
clone_size: few
cdr3_nt: TGTGCCAGTAGTTTGCCTGCGGCCAAAAACATTCAGTACTTC
cdr3_aa: CASSLPAAKNIQYF

d_call: TRBD1
v_call: TRBV10-3
j_call: TRBJ1-6
clone_size: NA
cdr3_nt: TGTGCCATCAGTGAGCAACAACCATGGACAGGGGATAATTCACCCCTCCACTTT
cdr3_aa: CAISEQQPWTGDNSPLHF

d_call: NA
v_call: TRBV5-6
j_call: TRBJ2-5
clone_size: few
cdr3_nt: TGTGCCAGCAGCGAGGAGGGGCTTGTGGAGACCCAGTACTTC
cdr3_aa: CASSEEGLVETQYF

d_call: TRBD1
v_call: TRBV7-6
j_call: TRBJ2-3
clone_size: NA
cdr3_nt: TGTGCCAGCAGCTTATGGGAGACAGGGTCAGATACGCAGTATTTT
cdr3_aa: CASSLWETGSDTQYF

d_call: TRBD1
v_call: TRBV28
j_call: TRBJ1-1
clone_size: NA
cdr3_nt: TGTGCCAGCAGTGACAGGGCCCTTGAAGCTTTCTTT
cdr3_aa: CASSDRALEAFF

d_call: NA
v_call: TRBV11-2
j_call: TRBJ2-7
clone_size: NA
cdr3_nt: TGTGCCAGCAGCTTAGGCCCAGGGGTTTGGCAGTACTTC
cdr3_aa: CASSLGPGVWQYF

d_call: TRBD1
v_call: TRBV27
j_call: TRBJ1-2
clone_size: NA
cdr3_nt: TGTGCCAGCAGTTCCCGAGACAGGGGAATCTATGGCTACACCTTC
cdr3_aa: CASSSRDRGIYGYTF

d_call: TRBD1
v_call: TRBV2
j_call: TRBJ2-7
clone_size: NA
cdr3_nt: TGTGCCAGCACCTGGGACAGGGGATCCTACGAGCAGTACTTC
cdr3_aa: CASTWDRGSYEQYF

d_call: NA
v_call: TRBV12-5
j_call: TRBJ2-2
clone_size: NA
cdr3_nt: TGTGCTCACAGGGCTCCGAACACCGGGGAGCTGTTTTTT
cdr3_aa: CAHRAPNTGELFF

d_call: TRBD1
v_call: TRBV18
j_call: TRBJ1-6
clone_size: NA
cdr3_nt: TGTGCCAGCTCACCCGAACAGGGGGCGAATTCACCCCTCCACTTT
cdr3_aa: CASSPEQGANSPLHF

d_call: TRBD1
v_call: TRBV27
j_call: TRBJ2-3
clone_size: NA
cdr3_nt: TGTGCCAGCAGTCCAGGACCGGGACAGAACACAGATACGCAGTATTTT
cdr3_aa: CASSPGPGQNTDTQYF

d_call: NA
v_call: TRBV9
j_call: TRBJ1-3
clone_size: NA
cdr3_nt: TGTGCCAGCAGCGTAGGGGCCTCGTCTGGAAACACCATATATTTT
cdr3_aa: CASSVGASSGNTIYF

d_call: TRBD1
v_call: TRBV7-8
j_call: TRBJ1-2
clone_size: NA
cdr3_nt: TGTGCCAGCAGTCCTCAGGGGGCCCACCTCTCTAACTATGGCTACACCTTC
cdr3_aa: CASSPQGAHLSNYGYTF

d_call: TRBD1
v_call: TRBV27
j_call: TRBJ2-1
clone_size: NA
cdr3_nt: TGTGCCAGCAGTTTAGGGGGACAGCACTACAATGAGCAGTTCTTC
cdr3_aa: CASSLGGQHYNEQFF